The 16 T cell receptor beta chains below all came from one sample that was sequenced in a study of cytomegalovirus exposure and HLA in healthy donors. The PCR used 60 Vbeta and 13 Jbeta primers. Sequencing was performed with immunoSEQ multiplex PCR; in TCRdb, only in-frame clones are kept and a portion is missing. The sample contains about 190,000 clones, 85% to 90% of which appear only once. Source material: PBMCs. The receptors originated from a woman aged 18-29 years in good health and CMV-seronegative.

This clone was observed once. This chain connects TRBV4-3 to TRBJ1-5; D is ambiguous. Trimming left V 0 bases short and J 2 bases short, with 8 bases between. CDR3 length: 15 amino acids. Germline V gene lookup returns CDR1 LGHNA and CDR2 YSLEER. In nucleotides, the CDR3 is TGCGCCAGCAGCCAAGACACCGGGGGCAATCAGCCCCAGCATTTT. This encodes CASSQDTGGNQPQHF.

This clone showed up just a few times. V usage is TRBV5-6 and J usage is TRBJ1-2; D call uncertain. The CDR3 length is 12 residues. The ends were cut back, 2 bases at V and 4 bases at J, with 6 bases in the middle. CDR1 and CDR2 (germline): SGHDT, YYEEEE. CDR3 DNA: TGTGCCAGCAGCTTAAAGAGCTATGGCTACACCTTC. Protein product: CASSLKSYGYTF.

CDR3 loop: CASNFRGTRQPQHF. The CDR3 DNA sequence: TGTGCCAGCAACTTTAGGGGGACGAGGCAGCCCCAGCATTTT. The chain carries TRBV11-2 and TRBJ1-5; D might be TRBD1 (6 bases). Germline CDR1 and CDR2: SGHAT and FQNNGV. CDR3 length: 14 amino acids. V was cut by 7 bases and J by 7 bases, with 17 bases left in between.

The V gene is TRBV5-4, the J gene TRBJ1-3; D is ambiguous. Germline-derived CDR1 and CDR2 are SGHNT and YYREEE (reference sequence). Trimming cost V 4 bases and J 0 bases, with 8 bases left between them. The CDR3 extends over 14 amino acids. The CDR3 region has the DNA TGTGCCAGCAGCCGAGCCTACTCTGGAAACACCATATATTTT. Translating gives CASSRAYSGNTIYF.

The rearrangement uses TRBV4-1 and TRBJ1-2; D remains ambiguous. Per germline, CDR1 MGHRA and CDR2 YSYEKL. The CDR3 is 14 residues long. With 3 bases removed from V and 3 bases from J, the gap between germline ends came to 11 bases. The CDR3 sequence: CASSHWGGDYGYTF. CDR3 nucleotides: TGCGCCAGCAGCCACTGGGGAGGAGACTATGGCTACACCTTC.

The rearrangement uses TRBV4-2 and TRBJ2-7, with TRBD1 identical over 7 bases. The CDR3 is made up of 15 amino acids. The V gene end was trimmed by 4 bases and the J gene end by 3 bases; junction bases not matched to a gene: 9. Per the germline V gene, CDR1 is LGHNA and CDR2 is YNFKEQ. Written as DNA, the CDR3 is TGTGCCAGCAGCCCTACTTCGGGACAGAACTACGAGCAGTACTTC. This gives the protein CASSPTSGQNYEQYF.

This sequence joins TRBV18 and TRBJ2-7; 7 bases are a match to TRBD1. V dropped 3 bases and J dropped 2; count of bases not matched to a gene: 4. Germline CDR1 KGHSH, CDR2 LQKENI. This CDR3 contains 14 residues. The CDR3 nucleotides read TGTGCCAGCTCACCCCGGACAGGCCCCTACGAGCAGTACTTC. It encodes CASSPRTGPYEQYF.

J is TRBJ2-7 and V is TRBV5-1; TRBD1 aligns across 9 bases. J lost 1 base, V lost 0 bases, and 2 bases had no gene match. This CDR3 contains 15 residues. Germline V gene data show CDR1 as SGHRS and CDR2 as YFSETQ. CDR3 nucleotides: TGCGCCAGCAGCTTGGGACAGGGGGGATCCTACGAGCAGTACTTC. It translates to CASSLGQGGSYEQYF.

This clone has more than one count but fewer than ten. V is TRBV6-1 and J is TRBJ2-1; 8 nucleotides agree with TRBD2. CDR1 and CDR2 from the germline V gene are MNHNS and SASEGT. CDR3 length: 18 residues. Germline trimming cut 2 bases from V and 10 bases from J; bases unmatched to any gene: 19. The CDR3 bases are TGTGCCAGCAGTGAAACCCCGGGGGGGGGCGCTGGGAGGGGGGAGCAGTTCTTC. Amino acid sequence: CASSETPGGGAGRGEQFF.

This clone was detected a few times. The chain joins TRBV19 to TRBJ2-1, with TRBD1 matching over 7 bases. The CDR3 is 14 amino acids. CDR1 and CDR2 (germline): LNHDA, SQIVND (reference sequence). V was pared by 5 bases and J by 7 bases, with 8 bases of the junction left unmatched. The DNA of the CDR3 is TGTGCCAGTAGTGACCTGGACAGGTTAAATGAGCAGTTCTTC. It specifies CASSDLDRLNEQFF.

V usage is TRBV5-4 and J usage is TRBJ2-1, with D perhaps matching TRBD2 (6 bases). CDR1 and CDR2 (germline): SGHNT, YYREEE (reference sequence). V lost 0 bases to trimming and J lost 7 bases, with 14 bases between them. This CDR3 is built from 15 residues. This chain's CDR3 is CASSLDSGPFNEQFF. CDR3 coding DNA: TGTGCCAGCAGCTTGGATAGCGGCCCCTTTAATGAGCAGTTCTTC.

This clone showed up just a few times. The V call is TRBV5-4, the J call TRBJ2-3; tentative D call: TRBD1 (6 bases). CDR3 length: 15 residues. Germline values: CDR1 SGHNT, CDR2 YYREEE (reference sequence). V lost 0 bases to trimming and J lost 6 bases, with 14 bases between them. CDR3 DNA: TGTGCCAGCAGCTTGGTAGGGGGAACGCGGGATACGCAGTATTTT. As protein: CASSLVGGTRDTQYF.

This rearrangement joins TRBV7-2 to TRBJ1-2; D is uncertain. Looked up from germline, CDR1 is SGHTA and CDR2 is FQGNSA. This CDR3 has 13 amino acids. V lost 4 bases and J lost 4, with 10 bases in between. The CDR3 loop is CASSSRVSYGYTF. The CDR3 region has the DNA TGTGCCAGCAGCTCACGGGTGAGCTATGGCTACACCTTC.

The chain recombines TRBV25-1 with TRBJ2-5; 9 positions agree with TRBD1. After removal of 5 bases from V and 5 bases from J, the junction contained 12 bases not matched to a gene. CDR3 length equals 16 residues. Germline CDR1 MGHDK, CDR2 SYGVNS. This chain's CDR3 is CASSLTGQGNRETQYF. CDR3 coding DNA: TGTGCCAGCAGTTTGACAGGACAGGGGAACCGGGAGACCCAGTACTTC. Variable domain in full (rest from reference TRBV25-1 and TRBJ2-5): EADIYQTPRYLVIGTGKKITLECSQTMGHDKMYWYQQDPGMELHLIHYSYGVNSTEKGDLSSESTVSRIRTEHFPLTLESARPSHTSQYLCASSLTGQGNRETQYFGPGTRLLVL.

The rearrangement joins TRBV5-1 to TRBJ1-4; D is perhaps TRBD1 (6 bases). Trimming stripped 8 bases from V and 7 bases from J, with 27 bases between. This CDR3 spans 17 amino acids. Germline assignment: CDR1 SGHRS and CDR2 YFSETQ. Here the CDR3 reads CASQRLPTGGGGEKLFF. CDR3 DNA sequence: TGCGCCAGTCAACGACTACCGACGGGGGGCGGTGGTGAAAAACTGTTTTTT.

V and J are TRBV14 and TRBJ2-2; 10 bases are a match to TRBD1. The CDR3 totals 15 residues. Germline assignment: CDR1 SGHDN and CDR2 FVKESK. J was trimmed by 5 bases and V by 6 bases; bases with no gene match: 6. The CDR3 coding sequence is TGTGCCAGCAGTCCCGGGACAGGGGAGACCGGGGAGCTGTTTTTT. Protein: CASSPGTGETGELFF.